The 18 T cell receptor beta chains below all came from one sample that was sequenced in a study of blood T cell repertoires in COVID-19. The repertoire was sequenced with immunoSEQ multiplex PCR; TCRdb's copy has only in-frame clones and lacks some. The sample has fewer than 200,000 clones, approximately 89% seen once. The sequenced sample consisted of peripheral blood. The receptors stem from a woman aged 55 to 70 with acute or convalescent COVID-19.

The chain employs TRBV10-3 and TRBJ1-1; 9 bases are shared with TRBD1. This CDR3 region has 13 residues. J gave up 1 base and V 9 bases, and 3 bases lay outside the gene matches. Germline lookup yields CDR1 ENHRY and CDR2 SYGVKD. The CDR3: CAIGDRENTEAFF. DNA of the CDR3: TGTGCCATAGGGGACAGGGAGAACACTGAAGCTTTCTTT.

The rearrangement uses TRBV19 and TRBJ1-5, with a possible D match to TRBD1 (6 bases). Trimming took off 2 bases at V and 7 bases at J, with 15 bases between the two ends. Germline V gives CDR1 LNHDA, CDR2 SQIVND (reference sequence). The CDR3 sequence is 15 residues long. The CDR3 protein is CASSISGGLRQPQHF. The CDR3 DNA sequence: TGTGCCAGTAGTATATCCGGGGGGCTGAGGCAGCCCCAGCATTTT.

This clone was found a few times. This chain links TRBV19 with TRBJ1-5; 9 bases align to TRBD1. The CDR3 covers 16 residues. Germline values: CDR1 LNHDA, CDR2 SQIVND (reference sequence). V lost 6 bases, J lost 5 bases, and 11 bases stayed unmatched. DNA for the CDR3: TGTGCCAGTAGGGGGACAGGGTTGCTTTTGGATCAGCCCCAGCATTTT. It is translated as CASRGTGLLLDQPQHF.

This chain connects TRBV12-3 or TRBV12-4 to TRBJ2-1; 7 bases are a match to TRBD1. This CDR3 comprises 13 residues. V lost 3 bases and J lost 4; bases outside the gene matches: 0. As DNA, the CDR3 is TGTGCCAGCAGTTTGGACAGGTACAATGAGCAGTTCTTC. Amino acid sequence: CASSLDRYNEQFF.

V is TRBV7-2 and J is TRBJ2-1, with 11 bases aligning to TRBD2. CDR1 and CDR2 (germline): SGHTA, FQGNSA. The CDR3 runs to 16 residues. Trimming removed 1 base from V and 5 bases from J; junction bases left unmatched: 4. The CDR3 DNA reads TGTGCCAGCAGCTTAGACCCGGGACTAGCGGACAATGAGCAGTTCTTC. Translation: CASSLDPGLADNEQFF.

On this clone itself: The same CDR3 is also encoded by other DNA sequences in this sample. The chain carries TRBV7-9 and TRBJ1-2, with unresolved D. CDR3 length: 12 residues. Between the trimmed V and J ends, which lost 5 bases and 8 bases, there was a span of 12 bases. Germline values: CDR1 SEHNR, CDR2 FQNEAQ (reference sequence). The CDR3 bases are TGTGCCAGCAGCCCACTCGGCGGGGGCTACACCTTC. Translation: CASSPLGGGYTF. Full variable domain (outside the CDR3, taken from reference TRBV7-9 and TRBJ1-2): DTGVSQNPRHKITKRGQNVTFRCDPISEHNRLYWYRQTLGQGPEFLTYFQNEAQLEKSRLLSDRFSAERPKGSFSTLEIQRTEQGDSAMYLCASSPLGGGYTFGSGTRLTVV.

The chain couples TRBV29-1 to TRBJ1-1; tentatively, D is TRBD1 (6 bases). Looked up from germline, CDR1 is SQVTM and CDR2 is ANQGSEA. The CDR3 contains 10 residues. V lost 7 bases and J 5 bases, leaving 8 bases between the germline ends. The CDR3 DNA reads as TGCAGCGCCCAGGGGACTGAAGCTTTCTTT. Translation: CSAQGTEAFF.

This chain links TRBV6-5 with TRBJ2-7, with D unresolved. CDR1 MNHEY and CDR2 SVGAGI come from the germline V gene. CDR3 length: 14 residues. Trimming took 4 bases from V and 0 from J, leaving 10 bases between them. This CDR3 is CASSSITISYEQYV. DNA for the CDR3: TGTGCCAGCAGTTCTATAACTATCTCCTACGAGCAGTACGTC.

The chain has TRBV19 and TRBJ2-2, with a possible D match to TRBD1 (6 bases). The CDR3 spans 14 residues. Looked up from germline, CDR1 is LNHDA and CDR2 is SQIVND (reference sequence). Trimming pared 9 bases from V and 0 bases from J, leaving 11 bases between. The CDR3 DNA reads TGTGCCAGCAGGACAGCCTCGAACACCGGGGAGCTGTTTTTT. Its protein product is CASRTASNTGELFF. Full variable domain (remainder filled in from reference TRBV19 and TRBJ2-2): DGGITQSPKYLFRKEGQNVTLSCEQNLNHDAMYWYRQDPGQGLRLIYYSQIVNDFQKGDIAEGYSVSREKKESFPLTVTSAQKNPTAFYLCASRTASNTGELFFGEGSRLTVL.

The J gene is TRBJ2-1, the V gene TRBV7-2, with D possibly being TRBD2 (5 bases). Between the trimmed V and J ends, which lost 2 bases and 4 bases, there was a span of 9 bases. Per germline, CDR1 SGHTA and CDR2 FQGNSA. CDR3 length: 14 residues. CDR3 protein: CASSLHPGYNEQFF. DNA for the CDR3: TGTGCCAGCAGCTTACATCCGGGATACAATGAGCAGTTCTTC.

This clone appeared a single time. This rearrangement joins TRBV19 to TRBJ2-5; 8 nucleotides line up with TRBD2. This CDR3 is 16 amino acids long. Looked up from germline, CDR1 is LNHDA and CDR2 is SQIVND (reference sequence). V dropped 5 bases and J dropped 1; count of bases not matched to a gene: 9. The CDR3: CASSFVGSGTQETQYF. CDR3 sequence (DNA): TGTGCCAGTAGTTTCGTGGGTAGCGGGACCCAAGAGACCCAGTACTTC.

J is TRBJ2-2 and V is TRBV19; tentative D call: TRBD2 (6 bases). The CDR3 sequence is 15 residues long. Germline CDR1 reads LNHDA; CDR2 reads SQIVND (reference sequence). Trimming cost V 5 bases and J 0 bases, with 10 bases left between them. CDR3: CASSPRRANTGELFF. CDR3 DNA sequence: TGTGCCAGTAGTCCCCGGAGGGCGAACACCGGGGAGCTGTTTTTT.

The V call is TRBV18, the J call TRBJ2-3, with no clear D. Trimming pared 4 bases from V and 13 bases from J, leaving 12 bases between. The CDR3 has 11 amino acids. Germline lookup yields CDR1 KGHSH and CDR2 LQKENI. CDR3 sequence: CASSLSEEEYF. The CDR3 nucleotides read TGTGCCAGCTCACTTAGTGAGGAAGAGTATTTT.

The chain links TRBV3-1 (or the pseudogene TRBV3-2) to TRBJ2-5; D might be TRBD1 (6 bases). V was pared by 5 bases and J by 5 bases, with 15 bases between. The CDR3 consists of 14 residues. The germline V gene has CDR1 LGHDT and CDR2 YNNKEL (reference sequence). The CDR3 region is CASSERGRGETQYF. In nucleotides, the CDR3 is TGTGCCAGCAGCGAAAGGGGTAGGGGGGAGACCCAGTACTTC.

The chain is built from TRBV30 and TRBJ1-5, with unresolved D. The germline V gene encodes CDR1 GTSNPN and CDR2 SVGIG (reference sequence). With 2 bases removed from V and 6 bases from J, the gap between germline ends came to 11 bases. This CDR3 has 13 residues. CDR3 coding DNA: TGTGCCTGGAGTCAGGAGGGAATTCAGCCCCAGCATTTT. This encodes CAWSQEGIQPQHF.

The V gene is TRBV5-1, the J gene TRBJ2-3, with 7 bases aligning to TRBD1. V lost 0 bases and J lost 2; bases outside the gene matches: 3. The CDR3 has 15 residues. Germline loops: CDR1 SGHRS, CDR2 YFSETQ. The DNA for the CDR3 is TGCGCCAGCAGCTTGGGGGACAGAGCCACAGATACGCAGTATTTT. Encoded protein: CASSLGDRATDTQYF.

The genes are TRBV4-1 and TRBJ2-1; 13 nucleotides align to TRBD2. Germline CDR1 is MGHRA and CDR2 is YSYEKL. The J segment lost 7 bases and the V segment lost 2 bases, leaving 5 bases of the junction unmatched. CDR3 length: 16 amino acids. Here the CDR3 reads CASSQPGLAGMNEQFF. The CDR3 DNA reads TGCGCCAGCAGCCAACCGGGACTAGCGGGAATGAATGAGCAGTTCTTC.

The chain joins TRBV2 to TRBJ1-2, with D possibly being TRBD1 (5 bases). The V and J ends lost 6 bases and 8 bases respectively, with 22 bases between them. This CDR3 has 15 residues. The germline V gene has CDR1 SNHLY and CDR2 FYNNEI. CDR3 sequence: CASSAPWQGGEGYTF. The DNA for the CDR3 is TGTGCCAGCAGCGCTCCTTGGCAGGGCGGTGAAGGCTACACCTTC.